Following are 12 T cell receptor beta chains from one sample sequenced in a study of CD8 T cells in ankylosing spondylitis. Study observations and caveats: What seemed typical of ankylosing spondylitis blood was a TCR beta motif built from under 10 highly homologous variants.

TCRdb independently ran MiXCR on the 5' RACE reads; one entry per CDR3 protein. The repertoire consists of around 430,000 distinct CDR3 sequences, with 17% occurring once and the leading ten covering about 0.94%. For these TCRs, the target antigens are not known. Specimen: blood, either unsorted or a sorted T cell fraction (not recorded which). Receptors were obtained from a male donor with ankylosing spondylitis.

This clonotype has more than one count but fewer than ten. The chain combines TRBV4-1 with TRBJ2-1, with 7 bases aligning to TRBD2. CDR3 size: 16 residues. Germline CDR1 and CDR2: MGHRA and YSYEKL. Germline trimming cut 1 base from V and 11 bases from J; bases unmatched to any gene: 14. CDR3: CASSQVTLRREPQQFF. For the CDR3, the DNA is TGCGCCAGCAGCCAAGTAACTCTACGGCGGGAGCCTCAGCAGTTCTTC.

A few counts support this clonotype. The rearrangement joins TRBV3-1 to TRBJ2-3; possibly TRBD1 for D (5 bases). V was pared by 1 base and J by 0 bases, with 8 bases between. The germline CDR1 and CDR2 sequences are LGHDT and YNNKEL (reference sequence). The CDR3 length is 15 residues. The CDR3 reads CASSQGGGSTDTQYF. CDR3 DNA sequence: TGTGCCAGCAGCCAAGGGGGCGGAAGCACAGATACGCAGTATTTT.

This clonotype was seen a handful of times. The genes are TRBV7-9 and TRBJ2-1; D may be TRBD1 or TRBD2 (6 bases each). V was cut by 4 bases and J by 8 bases, with 18 bases left in between. This CDR3 is 15 amino acids long. The germline CDR1 and CDR2 sequences are SEHNR and FQNEAQ (reference sequence). The CDR3 reads CASSSAAWGAYEQFF. For the CDR3, the DNA is TGTGCCAGCAGCTCCGCCGCGTGGGGGGCGTATGAGCAGTTCTTC.

The rearrangement links TRBV20-1 to TRBJ2-5; 11 nucleotides agree with TRBD2. The CDR3 length is 14 residues. CDR1 and CDR2 from the germline V gene are DFQATT and SNEGSKA (reference sequence). The V segment lost 5 bases and the J segment 0 bases; nucleotides outside the gene matches: 2. The CDR3 coding sequence is TGCAGTGCTCCTAGCGGGGGGTACCAAGAGACCCAGTACTTC. The encoded protein is CSAPSGGYQETQYF.

This clonotype was seen more than once but under ten times. The gene calls are TRBV12-3 or TRBV12-4 and TRBJ2-7; D call uncertain. CDR3 size: 12 residues. Trimming pared 3 bases from V and 6 bases from J, leaving 9 bases between. The CDR3 DNA sequence: TGTGCCAGCAGTTTCCGGGCTACCGAGCAGTACTTC. Its protein is CASSFRATEQYF.

The genes are TRBV3-1 and TRBJ1-2; TRBD1 matches 8 bases. The CDR3 runs to 13 residues. The V and J ends lost 3 bases and 8 bases, in that order; junction bases with no gene match: 5. Germline V gives CDR1 LGHDT, CDR2 YNNKEL (reference sequence). The CDR3 DNA reads as TGTGCCAGCAGCCACTCGACAGGGGAGGGCTACACCTTC. It specifies CASSHSTGEGYTF. The full variable domain, in which reference TRBV3-1 and TRBJ1-2 provide the parts outside the CDR3, is DTAVSQTPKYLVTQMGNDKSIKCEQNLGHDTMYWYKQDSKKFLKIMFSYNNKELIINETVPNRFSPKSPDKAHLNLHINSLELGDSAVYFCASSHSTGEGYTFGSGTRLTVV.

The chain carries TRBV4-3 and TRBJ2-1; 7 nucleotides agree with TRBD1. The J segment lost 1 base and the V segment lost 3 bases, leaving 6 bases of the junction unmatched. The CDR3 consists of 16 residues. Germline CDR1 and CDR2: LGHNA and YSLEER. Here the CDR3 reads CASSQKVTGSYNEQFF. The CDR3 DNA sequence: TGCGCCAGCAGCCAGAAGGTGACAGGGTCCTACAATGAGCAGTTCTTC.

This clonotype was detected only a few times. The J gene is TRBJ2-7, the V gene TRBV7-2; D possibly corresponds to TRBD1 (5 bases). Germline CDR1 is SGHTA and CDR2 is FQGNSA. The CDR3 totals 14 residues. Trimming removed 5 bases from V and 2 bases from J, with 13 bases in between. In nucleotides, the CDR3 is TGTGCCAGCAGCCAAAGACAGTCAACCTACGAGCAGTACTTC. This codes for CASSQRQSTYEQYF.

This clonotype occurred many times. J is TRBJ2-3 and V is TRBV15, with TRBD2 identical over 9 bases. CDR3 length equals 16 residues. The germline gives CDR1 LNHNV, CDR2 YYDKDF (reference sequence). Unmatched junction bases numbered 8, after V lost 1 base and J lost 6 bases. The CDR3 loop is CATSRGDSGRRDTQYF. CDR3 nucleotide sequence: TGTGCCACCAGCAGAGGTGATAGCGGGAGACGCGATACGCAGTATTTT.

This clonotype was observed a handful of times. CDR3 in DNA: TGCGCCAGCAGCTCCGACAGGGGGCCCGTCGGCGGCGGGGAGCTGTTTTTT. It yields the protein CASSSDRGPVGGGELFF. The genes are TRBV5-1 and TRBJ2-2; 10 positions match TRBD1. V lost 3 bases, J lost 7 bases, and 12 bases stayed unmatched. Germline assignment: CDR1 SGHRS and CDR2 YFSETQ. The CDR3 sequence is 17 residues long.

The chain carries TRBV19 and TRBJ1-1; TRBD1 agrees at 7 bases. This CDR3 has 17 amino acids. Germline-derived CDR1 and CDR2 are LNHDA and SQIVND (reference sequence). With 0 bases clipped from V and 4 bases from J, the junction kept 11 bases outside the gene matches. CDR3: CASSIDHPRTGPTEAFF. CDR3 in DNA: TGTGCCAGTAGTATAGATCATCCGAGGACAGGACCCACTGAAGCTTTCTTT.

V usage is TRBV6-2 or TRBV6-3 and J usage is TRBJ1-2; 9 nucleotides agree with TRBD1. The length of the CDR3 is 13 residues. Germline CDR1 reads MNHEY; CDR2 reads SVGEGT. V shed 8 bases, J shed 2 bases, and the junction held 3 bases outside the gene matches. CDR3 bases: TGTGCCAGCGGGACAGGGAAAAACTATGGCTACACCTTC. Translation: CASGTGKNYGYTF.